These 17 T cell receptor beta chains were all obtained from the same sample, sequenced in a study of blood T cell repertoires in COVID-19. Only in-frame clones appear in the TCRdb table, and some are missing; sequencing was by immunoSEQ multiplex PCR. The table has 300,000 or so clones, 80% to 90% seen once. Sequenced material: peripheral blood. Receptor source: a man in his fifties or sixties with active or convalescent COVID-19.

V and J are TRBV4-1 and TRBJ2-7; TRBD2 is a possible D gene (6 bases). The CDR3 contains 14 residues. CDR1 and CDR2 (germline): MGHRA, YSYEKL. Deletions cut 0 bases from V and 5 bases from J, with 11 bases between. As DNA, the CDR3 is TGCGCCAGCAGCCAAGATACCCGGAGGGACGAGCAGTACTTC. This translates into CASSQDTRRDEQYF.

In DNA, the CDR3 is TGTGCCAGCAGCCCCCGGGGGGGGCGGGTCCTCGAGCAGTACTTC. Protein product: CASSPRGGRVLEQYF. This sequence joins TRBV7-2 and TRBJ2-7, with 8 bases lining up with TRBD2. CDR1 and CDR2 (germline): SGHTA, FQGNSA. J was trimmed by 6 bases and V by 5 bases; bases with no gene match: 12. There are 15 residues in the CDR3.

This clone was found once. V gene TRBV10-3 combines with J gene TRBJ2-5; D perhaps matches TRBD2 (5 bases). This CDR3 has 14 amino acids. The germline V gene encodes CDR1 ENHRY and CDR2 SYGVKD. With 2 bases removed from V and 2 bases from J, the gap between germline ends came to 9 bases. CDR3 nucleotide sequence: TGTGCCATCAGTGAGAGACGGGAACAAGAGACCCAGTACTTC. Residues: CAISERREQETQYF.

CDR3 sequence: CASSLDRSSGNTIYF. Here the CDR3 DNA reads TGCGCCAGCAGCCTCGACAGAAGCTCTGGAAACACCATATATTTT. This chain connects TRBV5-1 to TRBJ1-3, with D possibly matching TRBD1 (5 bases). The length of the CDR3 is 15 residues. V was shortened by 4 bases and J by 0 bases, with 11 bases between the two germline ends. The germline V gene has CDR1 SGHRS and CDR2 YFSETQ.

The chain couples TRBV2 to TRBJ2-3; D is unclear. The V and J ends lost 4 bases and 6 bases respectively, with 8 bases between them. Looked up from germline, CDR1 is SNHLY and CDR2 is FYNNEI. The CDR3 sequence is 12 residues long. As DNA, the CDR3 is TGTGCCAGCAGTGTGATACTGGATACGCAGTATTTT. Protein sequence: CASSVILDTQYF.

The chain joins TRBV9 to TRBJ1-1, with 8 bases identical to TRBD1. Germline-derived CDR1 and CDR2 are SGDLS and YYNGEE. This CDR3 comprises 16 residues. Germline trimming cut 3 bases from V and 0 bases from J; bases unmatched to any gene: 7. The CDR3 DNA reads TGTGCCAGCAGCGACGGACAGGGACTCATGAACACTGAAGCTTTCTTT. This codes for CASSDGQGLMNTEAFF.

This chain links TRBV29-1 with TRBJ1-4; 8 nucleotides agree with TRBD1. There are 12 residues in the CDR3. The germline V gene has CDR1 SQVTM and CDR2 ANQGSEA. Trimming at V came to 4 bases and at J to 11 bases, leaving 6 bases not matched to a gene. CDR3 coding DNA: TGCAGCGTTGGGACAGGGAAGGATAAACTGTTTTTT. This translates into CSVGTGKDKLFF. The full variable domain, completed using reference TRBV29-1 and TRBJ1-4, is SAVISQKPSRDICQRGTSLTIQCQVDSQVTMMFWYRQQPGQSLTLIATANQGSEATYESGFVIDKFPISRPNLTFSTLTVSNMSPEDSSIYLCSVGTGKDKLFFGSGTQLSVL.

The chain carries TRBV9 and TRBJ1-2; possibly TRBD1 for D (6 bases). V lost 4 bases, J lost 7 bases, and 14 bases lay in between. The CDR3 sequence is 13 residues long. From germline, CDR1 is SGDLS and CDR2 YYNGEE. In DNA, the CDR3 is TGTGCCAGCAGCCCGCGGGGGGCGTTTGGCTACACCTTC. Amino acids: CASSPRGAFGYTF.

CDR3 DNA sequence: TGTGCCAGCAGCCATAGGGGCGGGACAGAGGCCTACGAGCAGTACTTC. This gives the protein CASSHRGGTEAYEQYF. The V gene is TRBV7-9, the J gene TRBJ2-7; a possible D gene is TRBD1 (7 bases). CDR3 length: 16 amino acids. Germline values: CDR1 SEHNR, CDR2 FQNEAQ (reference sequence). V was clipped by 5 bases and J by 2 bases, with 19 bases between them.

The J gene is TRBJ1-2, the V gene TRBV7-9; no reliable D call. The CDR3 consists of 13 residues. Trimming removed 2 bases at V and 1 base at J, with 5 bases between. The germline gives CDR1 SEHNR, CDR2 FQNEAQ (reference sequence). The CDR3 DNA reads TGTGCCAGCAGCTTAAGGAGTAACTATGGCTACACCTTC. Amino acids: CASSLRSNYGYTF.

The gene calls are TRBV5-6 and TRBJ1-5; TRBD1 might be the D (5 bases). Per germline, CDR1 SGHDT and CDR2 YYEEEE. V was trimmed by 1 base and J by 0 bases, leaving 14 bases between them. This CDR3 has 17 residues. This CDR3 reads CASSLSGTGYSNQPQHF. The CDR3 coding sequence is TGTGCCAGCAGCTTGAGCGGGACGGGCTATAGCAATCAGCCCCAGCATTTT.

This clone is a singleton in its sample. The chain combines TRBV2 with TRBJ2-1, with unresolved D. The length of the CDR3 is 14 residues. In germline, CDR1 is SNHLY, CDR2 FYNNEI. Trimming took off 3 bases at V and 7 bases at J, with 13 bases between the two ends. The CDR3 sequence: CASSELGSLNEQFF. CDR3 DNA sequence: TGTGCCAGCAGTGAGTTGGGCAGTCTAAATGAGCAGTTCTTC.

The V and J genes are TRBV7-9 and TRBJ1-4; the D is unclear. V gave up 5 bases and J gave up 8 bases, with 15 bases separating them. CDR3 size: 14 residues. The germline gives CDR1 SEHNR, CDR2 FQNEAQ (reference sequence). CDR3 DNA: TGTGCCAGCAGCCCTCTCGAACTTGTGGAAAAACTGTTTTTT. Translated: CASSPLELVEKLFF.

Here the CDR3 reads CAISPGKNIQYF. In DNA form, the CDR3 reads TGTGCCATCAGTCCGGGCAAAAACATTCAGTACTTC. This rearrangement joins TRBV10-3 to TRBJ2-4, with D hard to call. CDR1 is ENHRY, CDR2 SYGVKD, per germline. This CDR3 region has 12 residues. Trimming cost V 5 bases and J 3 bases, with 5 bases left between them.

The DNA for the CDR3 is TGTGCCAGCAGTCCTCCGGGGACAGGAGCTAACAATGAGCAGTTCTTC. Amino acid sequence: CASSPPGTGANNEQFF. This chain connects TRBV28 to TRBJ2-1; 8 bases align to TRBD1. V shed 5 bases, J shed 5 bases, and the junction held 11 bases outside the gene matches. The CDR3 is 16 amino acids. In germline, CDR1 is MDHEN, CDR2 SYDVKM.

CDR3: CASQTDRGLVYEQYF. The CDR3 bases are TGTGCCAGCCAGACAGACAGGGGGCTTGTCTACGAGCAGTACTTC. This chain uses TRBV28 with TRBJ2-7; 10 bases map to TRBD1. Losses at the gene ends were 8 bases for V and 3 bases for J; bases not matched to a gene: 10. The CDR3 runs 15 residues. CDR1 is MDHEN, CDR2 SYDVKM, per germline.

V usage is TRBV5-1 and J usage is TRBJ2-5; 11 bases match TRBD2. The CDR3 is 16 residues long. Germline values: CDR1 SGHRS, CDR2 YFSETQ. The junction had 8 bases not matched to a gene; V was cut back by 3 bases and J by 4 bases. The CDR3 nucleotides are TGCGCCAGCAGCTCGGGACTAGCGGAGGGGGCAGAGACCCAGTACTTC. Translating it yields CASSSGLAEGAETQYF. The whole variable domain, filled in from reference TRBV5-1 and TRBJ2-5, reads KAGVTQTPRYLIKTRGQQVTLSCSPISGHRSVSWYQQTPGQGLQFLFEYFSETQRNKGNFPGRFSGRQFSNSRSEMNVSTLELGDSALYLCASSSGLAEGAETQYFGPGTRLLVL.